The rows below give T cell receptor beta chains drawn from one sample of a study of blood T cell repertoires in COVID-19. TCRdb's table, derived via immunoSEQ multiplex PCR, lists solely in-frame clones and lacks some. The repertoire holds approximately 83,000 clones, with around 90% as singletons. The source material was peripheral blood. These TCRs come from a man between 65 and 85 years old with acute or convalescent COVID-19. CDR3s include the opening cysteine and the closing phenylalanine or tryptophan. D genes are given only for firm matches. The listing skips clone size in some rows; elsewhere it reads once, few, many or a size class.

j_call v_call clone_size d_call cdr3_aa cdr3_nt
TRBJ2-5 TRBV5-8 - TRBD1 CASSSRQGARETQYF TGTGCCAGCAGCTCCAGACAGGGGGCGAGAGAGACCCAGTACTTC
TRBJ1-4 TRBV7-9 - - CASSLSLTAIGNEKLFF TGTGCCAGCAGCTTATCCCTGACAGCGATCGGTAATGAAAAACTGTTTTTT
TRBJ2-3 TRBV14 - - CASTWGQGSTDTQYF TGTGCCAGCACCTGGGGGCAGGGGAGCACAGATACGCAGTATTTT
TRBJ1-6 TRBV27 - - CASSLSFGVSSPLHF TGTGCCAGCAGTTTATCGTTCGGGGTTAGTTCACCCCTCCACTTT
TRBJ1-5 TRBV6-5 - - CASSYSYNQPQHF TGTGCCAGCAGTTACTCTTATAATCAGCCCCAGCATTTT
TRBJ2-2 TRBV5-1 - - CASSGENAGELFF TGCGCCAGCAGTGGAGAGAACGCCGGGGAGCTGTTTTTT
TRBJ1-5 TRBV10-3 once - CAVTTGFFNQPQHF TGTGCCGTCACTACAGGGTTCTTCAATCAGCCCCAGCATTTT
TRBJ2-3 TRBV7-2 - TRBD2 CASSLGVTGGPIDTQYF TGTGCCAGCAGCTTAGGGGTGACGGGAGGGCCTATAGATACGCAGTATTTT
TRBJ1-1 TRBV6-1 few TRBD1 CASSETPPGGTGNTEAFF TGTGCCAGCAGTGAAACCCCCCCCGGGGGGACAGGGAACACTGAAGCTTTCTTT
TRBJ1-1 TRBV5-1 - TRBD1 CASSPRTGGQAFF TGCGCCAGCAGCCCCAGGACAGGGGGTCAAGCTTTCTTT
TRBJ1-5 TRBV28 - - CASSNRLIQPQHF TGTGCCAGCAGTAACAGGTTGATTCAGCCCCAGCATTTT
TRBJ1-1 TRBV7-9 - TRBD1 CASSKQGTEAFF TGTGCCAGCAGCAAACAGGGGACTGAAGCTTTCTTT
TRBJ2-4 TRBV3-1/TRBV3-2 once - CASSLTVAKNIQYF TGTGCCAGCAGCCTGACAGTAGCCAAAAACATTCAGTACTTC
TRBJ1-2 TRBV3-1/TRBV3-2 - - CASSQRQIFNYGYTF TGTGCCAGCAGCCAAAGACAGATATTTAACTATGGCTACACCTTC
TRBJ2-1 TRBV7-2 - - CASSLGTGSYNEQFF TGTGCCAGCAGCTTAGGTACGGGTTCCTACAATGAGCAGTTCTTC
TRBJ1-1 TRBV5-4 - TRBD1 CASSLGQGVGGTEAFF TGTGCCAGCAGCTTGGGGCAGGGGGTGGGAGGCACTGAAGCTTTCTTT
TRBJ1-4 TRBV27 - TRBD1 CASSPRGRHEKLFF TGTGCCAGCAGCCCCAGGGGGCGCCATGAAAAACTGTTTTTT
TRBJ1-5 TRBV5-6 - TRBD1 CASSRDRGNSNQPQHF TGTGCCAGCAGCCGGGACAGGGGAAACAGCAATCAGCCCCAGCATTTT
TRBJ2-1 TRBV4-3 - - CASSQDRGSYNEQFF TGCGCCAGCAGCCAAGACAGGGGTTCCTACAATGAGCAGTTCTTC
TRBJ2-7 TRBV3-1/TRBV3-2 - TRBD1 CASSSGPGQIYEQYF TGTGCCAGCAGTTCCGGGCCGGGACAGATCTACGAGCAGTACTTC
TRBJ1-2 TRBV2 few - CASSVQGYYGYTF TGTGCCAGCAGTGTCCAGGGGTACTATGGCTACACCTTC
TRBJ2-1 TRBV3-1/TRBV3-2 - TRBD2 CASSQGSARLAGRNEQFF TGTGCCAGCAGCCAAGGGTCTGCAAGACTAGCGGGCCGCAATGAGCAGTTCTTC
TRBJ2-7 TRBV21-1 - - CASGCPGQGYEQYF TGTGCCAGCGGATGTCCGGGACAGGGGTACGAGCAGTACTTC
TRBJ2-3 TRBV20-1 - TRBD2 CSASRLAGLDTQYF TGCAGTGCTAGTCGACTAGCGGGATTGGATACGCAGTATTTT
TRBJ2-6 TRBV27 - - CASSFFGANVLTF TGTGCCAGCAGTTTCTTTGGGGCCAACGTCCTGACTTTC
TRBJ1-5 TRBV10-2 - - CASHRDGRGSQPQHF TGCGCCAGCCACAGGGACGGACGAGGCTCTCAGCCCCAGCATTTT
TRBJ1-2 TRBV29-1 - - CSVGGREYGYTF TGCAGCGTTGGAGGCAGGGAATATGGCTACACCTTC
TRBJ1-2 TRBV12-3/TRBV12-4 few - CASSLFQIYGYTF TGTGCCAGCAGTTTGTTCCAGATCTATGGCTACACCTTC
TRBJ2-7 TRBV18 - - CASSGTSEQYF TGTGCCAGCTCAGGGACTTCTGAGCAGTACTTC
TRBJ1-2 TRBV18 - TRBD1 CASSPGTDNYGYTF TGTGCCAGCTCACCCGGGACAGATAACTATGGCTACACCTTC
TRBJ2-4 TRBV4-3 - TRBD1 CASSQSLQGSKNIQYF TGCGCCAGCAGCCAATCCCTACAGGGGTCCAAAAACATTCAGTACTTC
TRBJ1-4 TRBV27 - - CASSSAGGSNEKLFF TGTGCCAGCAGCTCGGCGGGGGGCTCTAATGAAAAACTGTTTTTT
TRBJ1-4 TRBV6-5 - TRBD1 CASSPQGANEKLFF TGTGCCAGCAGTCCCCAGGGGGCTAATGAAAAACTGTTTTTT
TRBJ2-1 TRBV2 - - CASREWTLSYNEQFF TGTGCCAGCAGAGAGTGGACACTCTCCTACAATGAGCAGTTCTTC
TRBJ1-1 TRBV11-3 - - CASSVTGPPEAFF TGTGCCAGCAGCGTAACAGGGCCGCCTGAAGCTTTCTTT
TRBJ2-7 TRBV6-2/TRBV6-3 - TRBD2 CASSYLAGLAGTYEQYF TGTGCCAGCAGTTACTTGGCCGGGCTAGCGGGCACCTACGAGCAGTACTTC
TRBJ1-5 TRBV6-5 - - CASGLTTGSNQPQHF TGTGCCAGCGGGCTCACCACGGGGAGCAATCAGCCCCAGCATTTT
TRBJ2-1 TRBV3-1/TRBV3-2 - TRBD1 CASSQTGLAYNEQFF TGTGCCAGCAGCCAGACAGGGCTAGCCTACAATGAGCAGTTCTTC
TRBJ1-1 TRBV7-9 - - CASSSSMNTEAFF TGTGCCAGCAGCTCAAGCATGAACACTGAAGCTTTCTTT
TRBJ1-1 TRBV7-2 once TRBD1 CASRAGTANTEAFF TGTGCCAGCAGGGCCGGGACAGCTAACACTGAAGCTTTCTTT
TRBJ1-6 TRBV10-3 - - CAIRQGDNSPLHF TGTGCCATCAGACAGGGAGACAATTCACCCCTCCACTTT
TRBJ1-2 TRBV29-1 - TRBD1 CSVEGTGLRGYTF TGCAGCGTTGAGGGGACAGGGCTCCGTGGCTACACCTTC
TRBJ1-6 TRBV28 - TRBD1 CASSTDRGRSPLHF TGTGCCAGCAGCACCGACAGGGGGCGATCACCCCTCCACTTT